This T cell receptor beta chain was sequenced during a study of response to subunit inactivated influenza vaccine (dated by TCRdb to about 2018). With respect to the entire study: The study used deep quantitative T cell receptor repertoire profiling to track responses to a trivalent subunit inactivated influenza vaccine.

The library was generated by RT-PCR. For sequencing, an Illumina HiSeq 2500 was employed. TCRdb applied fastp at Q25 and MiXCR to the public reads, then kept only in-frame beta chains. When rows share a CDR3 protein, they turn into one entry using the most common DNA and genes. The sample yields 500,000 to 600,000 distinct CDR3 sequences; approximately 15% were counted once. Less than 4% of the sample is held by the ten biggest clonotypes. What the study reported, not specific to this receptor: According to the authors, only a limited number of new T cells may be recruited by each seasonal influenza vaccination.

Of note for this clonotype: Its specific antigen is unknown. Per-base quality was not reported, and no clone a single base away is much larger than it.

Material: CD4+ T cells sorted from PBMCs, obtained 23 to 25 months after vaccination. This sequence originates from a man aged 45 to 70 who received an inactivated influenza vaccine. Donor details come from another sample of the same person, matched by shared clones.

The DNA sequence is as follows: TGTGCCAGCAGCCTTAGGCGGGACAGGGGATACGAGCAGTACTTC. Its translation is CASSLRRDRGYEQYF. The receptor chain draws on TRBV7-8 and TRBJ2-7, with 10 central nucleotides matching TRBD1. Counted from cysteine to phenylalanine, this CDR3 has 15 amino acids. CDR3 DNA is the only sequence kept; it has 45 bases, read in frame from the first base. The germline V end is reduced by 5 bases and the J end by 4 bases; junction bases left unmatched: 8. Per the germline V gene, SGHVS is the CDR1 and FQNEAQ is the CDR2.